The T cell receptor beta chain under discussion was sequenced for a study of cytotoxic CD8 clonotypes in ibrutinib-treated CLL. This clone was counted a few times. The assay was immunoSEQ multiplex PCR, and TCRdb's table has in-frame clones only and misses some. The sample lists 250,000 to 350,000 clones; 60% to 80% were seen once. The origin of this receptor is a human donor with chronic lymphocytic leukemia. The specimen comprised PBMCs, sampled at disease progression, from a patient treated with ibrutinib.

The CDR3: CSVEGRGFYTF. The CDR3 DNA sequence: TGCAGCGTTGAAGGTCGGGGATTCTACACCTTC. The chain uses TRBV29-1 and TRBJ1-2; no definite D call. The CDR3 has 11 residues. V lost 1 base and J lost 10, with 10 bases in between. Germline lookup yields CDR1 SQVTM and CDR2 ANQGSEA.